This is a list of T cell receptor beta chains from one sample in a study of shared clonotypes between healthy human individuals. Repertoires were generated with immunoSEQ multiplex PCR, while TCRdb's copy carries only in-frame clones and drops some. Among about 1 million clones, about 76% were seen once, and the ten largest hold approximately 1.5%. The material sequenced was memory CD4+ T cells sorted from blood. The receptors originated from a young man in good health. CDR3s leave out the opening cysteine and the closing phenylalanine or tryptophan. A D gene is named only where the DNA matches it firmly. The size field is filled for only some rows; it gives once, few, many or a size class.

cdr3_aa d_call v_call clone_size
ASGPRGLDYEQY . TRBV5-1 .
ASRTPSGRSYEQY TRBD2 TRBV27 .
ASSENPTGGYGYT TRBD1 TRBV6-1 .
ASSLSAQVGGELF . TRBV7-3 few
ASSPGQGRSSPLH . TRBV18 .
ASAQGGKAKNIQY TRBD1 TRBV30 .
AILGQGQETQY TRBD1 TRBV10-3 .
ASSLGSPGQPQH . TRBV5-6 .
ASSRSAGSNGYT . TRBV18 .
SVVVGNTEAF . TRBV29-1 .
ASRQISGNTIY . TRBV7-2 .
ASSLAGTGSSPLH TRBD1 TRBV11-2 .
ASSRSTGSGNTIY . TRBV6-6 .
ASRHTTGNYGYT . TRBV11-2 .
ASSPDSTNYGYT . TRBV5-4 .
ASIGSSGNTIY . TRBV19 .
ASSFAGNYGYT . TRBV27 .
ASSSRPGNTIY . TRBV7-9 .
ASRRGFNSPLH . TRBV2 .
ASSLQGRGETQY . TRBV7-9 .
ASSPHAVSSYEQY . TRBV4-1 .
ASSLRGGSTDTQY TRBD2 TRBV11-3 .
ASSLDRFYGYT . TRBV5-6 .
ASSYSRGRVNYGYT . TRBV6-5 .
SVEGHLLDTQY . TRBV29-1 .
ASSRMSGGSQPQH TRBD1 TRBV4-1 .
ASSPSFRDRGSNEKLF TRBD1 TRBV27 many
ASSRGDRAITYEQY . TRBV5-6 .
ASSLGVNSPLH . TRBV11-2 few
ASSRGGLVLFGNTIY . TRBV4-1 many
ASKVPQGSGANVLT . TRBV5-1 .
ASIIGTTTNEKLF . TRBV6-6 .
AAGGVNTEAF . TRBV10-3 .
ASTDRGVGYT TRBD1 TRBV2 .
ASSRGGRDGYT . TRBV18 .
ASSQESRGSPLH . TRBV4-3 few
ASSHGDRGNQETQY TRBD1 TRBV11-1 .
ASSSSGRNTIY . TRBV28 .
ASSLSSGGAHEQF TRBD2 TRBV7-2 .
ASSLIKSGDLYNEQF TRBD2 TRBV5-1 .
ASSQDLLTGWNEQF TRBD1 TRBV4-1 .
ASSYSSIQETQY . TRBV6-5 .
ASSLDRGRTGELF TRBD1 TRBV7-8 few
ASSLNPYEQY . TRBV11-2 .
ASSVIDARTGKETQY . TRBV9 many
ASSFTERNYEQY . TRBV28 many
ASSRMVQGVMNTEAF TRBD1 TRBV25-1 .
ASNILDSADTQY . TRBV7-9 .
ASSLETTGGELF . TRBV5-1 .
ASRTYRTTNEKLF . TRBV28 .
SVRVAADEQY . TRBV29-1 .
ASSDRVAYNSPLH TRBD1 TRBV28 .
AWSAAQGGSNQPQH . TRBV30 .
ASSLGRGTITEAF . TRBV27 .
ASSSSSGGAWETQY TRBD1 TRBV7-2 .
SVVRGHEQY . TRBV29-1 .
ASSGTGNTGELF . TRBV5-1 .
ASSLSQGTGELF . TRBV11-2 .
ASSEAGGPWNEQF . TRBV6-1 few